A selection of T cell receptor beta chains follows, all from one sample in a study of blood T cell repertoires in COVID-19. Sequenced by immunoSEQ multiplex PCR; TCRdb stores in-frame clones only, minus some. The top ten hold 5.7% of the sample, which has some 97,000 clones, over 85% seen once. Sequenced material: peripheral blood. These receptors all stem from a man between 65 and 85 years old with acute or convalescent COVID-19. Each CDR3 is given with its conserved first and last residue. The order of the fields is clone size, J gene, D gene, CDR3 length, V gene, CDR3 DNA, CDR3 protein. D genes are given only for firm matches. The size entry is marked missing in some rows and otherwise reads once, few, many or a size class.

abundance: NA
j_gene: TRBJ2-7
d_gene: NA
len: 13
v_gene: TRBV11-3
CDR3nt: TGTGCCAGCAGCTTAGGGGAGTCCTACGAGCAGTACTTC
CDR3aa: CASSLGESYEQYF

abundance: NA
j_gene: TRBJ2-1
d_gene: TRBD2
len: 16
v_gene: TRBV5-1
CDR3nt: TGCGCCAGCAGCTTGGATGTGGGAGGGTCCTACAATGAGCAGTTCTTC
CDR3aa: CASSLDVGGSYNEQFF

abundance: NA
j_gene: TRBJ1-2
d_gene: NA
len: 16
v_gene: TRBV7-9
CDR3nt: TGTGCCAGCAGCTTAGGTCTTAGGGGATATAACTATGGCTACACCTTC
CDR3aa: CASSLGLRGYNYGYTF

abundance: NA
j_gene: TRBJ1-2
d_gene: TRBD1
len: 16
v_gene: TRBV9
CDR3nt: TGTGCCAGCAGCGTACCCGGACAGGGGTCCGACTATGGCTACACCTTC
CDR3aa: CASSVPGQGSDYGYTF

abundance: NA
j_gene: TRBJ2-7
d_gene: NA
len: 17
v_gene: TRBV11-2
CDR3nt: TGTGCCAGCAGCTTAGATCGGGTCGGGGGTATCTCCTACGAGCAGTACTTC
CDR3aa: CASSLDRVGGISYEQYF

abundance: NA
j_gene: TRBJ2-7
d_gene: NA
len: 15
v_gene: TRBV28
CDR3nt: TGTGCCAGCAGCCAACCTCGGACGGGGTCCTACGAGCAGTACTTC
CDR3aa: CASSQPRTGSYEQYF

abundance: once
j_gene: TRBJ2-7
d_gene: TRBD1
len: 15
v_gene: TRBV4-2
CDR3nt: TGTGCCAGCAGCCCCTTCCTGGACAGGGCATACGAGCAGTACTTC
CDR3aa: CASSPFLDRAYEQYF

abundance: NA
j_gene: TRBJ2-7
d_gene: NA
len: 15
v_gene: TRBV7-2
CDR3nt: TGTGCCAGCAGCTTAGGTGCGGGGAGGGGGGTAAGGCAGTACTTC
CDR3aa: CASSLGAGRGVRQYF

abundance: NA
j_gene: TRBJ2-1
d_gene: TRBD2
len: 16
v_gene: TRBV11-1
CDR3nt: TGTGCCAGCAGCTTAGCAGGACTAGCGGGAGGCGATGAGCAGTTCTTC
CDR3aa: CASSLAGLAGGDEQFF

abundance: NA
j_gene: TRBJ1-2
d_gene: NA
len: 14
v_gene: TRBV28
CDR3nt: TGTGCCAGCAGTTCTCCCACACCCCCTTATGGCTACACCTTC
CDR3aa: CASSSPTPPYGYTF

abundance: NA
j_gene: TRBJ1-4
d_gene: NA
len: 16
v_gene: TRBV7-8
CDR3nt: TGTGCCAGCAGCTCACCCTGGACAGCGGATAATGAAAAACTGTTTTTT
CDR3aa: CASSSPWTADNEKLFF

abundance: NA
j_gene: TRBJ1-6
d_gene: TRBD1
len: 18
v_gene: TRBV7-2
CDR3nt: TGTGCCAGCAGCTTATTTGTAGGACAGGGGGATAGGAATTCACCCCTCCACTTT
CDR3aa: CASSLFVGQGDRNSPLHF

abundance: NA
j_gene: TRBJ1-3
d_gene: TRBD1
len: 16
v_gene: TRBV5-4
CDR3nt: TGTGCCAGCAGCTGGGACCAGGGGGCGGCCGGAAACACCATATATTTT
CDR3aa: CASSWDQGAAGNTIYF

abundance: NA
j_gene: TRBJ2-5
d_gene: TRBD2
len: 15
v_gene: TRBV6-4
CDR3nt: TGTGCCAGCAGTGAAGGGGGGACTAGCCAAGAGACCCAGTACTTC
CDR3aa: CASSEGGTSQETQYF

abundance: NA
j_gene: TRBJ2-5
d_gene: TRBD2
len: 14
v_gene: TRBV29-1
CDR3nt: TGCAGCGTGCTGACTAGCGGCGAGGGGGAGACCCAGTACTTC
CDR3aa: CSVLTSGEGETQYF

abundance: NA
j_gene: TRBJ1-1
d_gene: NA
len: 15
v_gene: TRBV19
CDR3nt: TGTGCCAGTAGTACCCCTGGGGCTCTGGTCGGTGAAGCTTTCTTT
CDR3aa: CASSTPGALVGEAFF

abundance: NA
j_gene: TRBJ2-7
d_gene: NA
len: 12
v_gene: TRBV7-9
CDR3nt: TGTGCCAGCAGCCCCCAGGGGTTCGAGCAGTACTTC
CDR3aa: CASSPQGFEQYF

abundance: NA
j_gene: TRBJ2-5
d_gene: TRBD2
len: 16
v_gene: TRBV7-9
CDR3nt: TGTGCCAGCAGCCCGACTAGCGGGAGACGAGTAGAGACCCAGTACTTC
CDR3aa: CASSPTSGRRVETQYF

abundance: NA
j_gene: TRBJ1-2
d_gene: TRBD1
len: 17
v_gene: TRBV5-1
CDR3nt: TGCGCCAGCAGCTTGAAGACAGGGGGCCCCACTAACTATGGCTACACCTTC
CDR3aa: CASSLKTGGPTNYGYTF

abundance: NA
j_gene: TRBJ1-2
d_gene: NA
len: 15
v_gene: TRBV9
CDR3nt: TGTGCCAGCAGCGTAGACCAGGGGCGCACAAGTGGCTACACCTTC
CDR3aa: CASSVDQGRTSGYTF

abundance: NA
j_gene: TRBJ2-7
d_gene: TRBD2
len: 15
v_gene: TRBV9
CDR3nt: TGTGCCAGCAGCGTAGGTTCGGGAGGGCCATTTGAGCAGTACTTC
CDR3aa: CASSVGSGGPFEQYF

abundance: NA
j_gene: TRBJ2-7
d_gene: TRBD2
len: 18
v_gene: TRBV6-4
CDR3nt: TGTGCCAGCAGTGACACTAGCGGACCCTTATCAAACTCCTACGAGCAGTACTTC
CDR3aa: CASSDTSGPLSNSYEQYF

abundance: NA
j_gene: TRBJ2-7
d_gene: TRBD1
len: 14
v_gene: TRBV7-3
CDR3nt: TGTGCCAGCAGCCTAGGGGACAGCTCCTACGAGCAGTACTTC
CDR3aa: CASSLGDSSYEQYF

abundance: NA
j_gene: TRBJ2-7
d_gene: TRBD2
len: 15
v_gene: TRBV11-2
CDR3nt: TGTGCCAGCAGCTTAGGAGCGGGAGGGCCGAGGGAGCAGTACTTC
CDR3aa: CASSLGAGGPREQYF

abundance: once
j_gene: TRBJ2-1
d_gene: NA
len: 13
v_gene: TRBV6-5
CDR3nt: TGTGCCAGCATCCGGGGCTCCTACAATGAGCAGTTCTTC
CDR3aa: CASIRGSYNEQFF

abundance: NA
j_gene: TRBJ2-7
d_gene: NA
len: 13
v_gene: TRBV30
CDR3nt: TGTGCCTGGAGTGTGGTACAGGGCTACGAGCAGTACTTC
CDR3aa: CAWSVVQGYEQYF

abundance: NA
j_gene: TRBJ2-7
d_gene: TRBD1
len: 15
v_gene: TRBV27
CDR3nt: TGTGCCAGCAGCCGAACCCAGACAGGGTACGACGAGCAGTACTTC
CDR3aa: CASSRTQTGYDEQYF

abundance: NA
j_gene: TRBJ2-7
d_gene: NA
len: 14
v_gene: TRBV27
CDR3nt: TGTGCCAGCAGTTCCGGGGGAGGCCCCTACGAGCAGTACTTC
CDR3aa: CASSSGGGPYEQYF

abundance: NA
j_gene: TRBJ2-5
d_gene: TRBD2
len: 18
v_gene: TRBV7-9
CDR3nt: TGTGCCAGCAGCACCCCGGGACTAGCGGGGTCAATAAGGGAGACCCAGTACTTC
CDR3aa: CASSTPGLAGSIRETQYF

abundance: NA
j_gene: TRBJ1-1
d_gene: TRBD1
len: 11
v_gene: TRBV30
CDR3nt: TGTGCCTGGGACAGGGTAGCTGAAGCTTTCTTT
CDR3aa: CAWDRVAEAFF

abundance: NA
j_gene: TRBJ1-2
d_gene: NA
len: 15
v_gene: TRBV6-5
CDR3nt: TGTGCCAGCAGTTACTCGGTTACAGGATCCTATGGCTACACCTTC
CDR3aa: CASSYSVTGSYGYTF

abundance: NA
j_gene: TRBJ2-1
d_gene: TRBD1
len: 13
v_gene: TRBV5-4
CDR3nt: TGTGCCAGCAGCTTGGGACAGGGCAATGAGCAGTTCTTC
CDR3aa: CASSLGQGNEQFF

abundance: NA
j_gene: TRBJ2-7
d_gene: NA
len: 15
v_gene: TRBV27
CDR3nt: TGTGCCAGCAGTTTATTGGGGGGAGCTTCCCGCGAGCAGTACTTC
CDR3aa: CASSLLGGASREQYF

abundance: NA
j_gene: TRBJ1-5
d_gene: TRBD1
len: 16
v_gene: TRBV13
CDR3nt: TGTGCCAGCAGTCGGAGACAGGGGGTCGGCAATCAGCCCCAGCATTTT
CDR3aa: CASSRRQGVGNQPQHF

abundance: NA
j_gene: TRBJ1-2
d_gene: TRBD1
len: 16
v_gene: TRBV6-2/TRBV6-3
CDR3nt: TGTGCCAGCAGTTACACGGTGGACAGGAGCAACTATGGCTACACCTTC
CDR3aa: CASSYTVDRSNYGYTF

abundance: NA
j_gene: TRBJ2-1
d_gene: NA
len: 15
v_gene: TRBV7-9
CDR3nt: TGTGCCAGCAGCTCCCCCAGGAGGAGGGACAATGAGCAGTTCTTC
CDR3aa: CASSSPRRRDNEQFF

abundance: NA
j_gene: TRBJ1-1
d_gene: NA
len: 12
v_gene: TRBV28
CDR3nt: TGTGCCAGCAAATACAGGGAAACTGAAGCTTTCTTT
CDR3aa: CASKYRETEAFF

abundance: NA
j_gene: TRBJ1-5
d_gene: NA
len: 11
v_gene: TRBV12-3/TRBV12-4
CDR3nt: TGTGCCAGCAGTTTAAGGGGTGCCCAGCATTTT
CDR3aa: CASSLRGAQHF

abundance: NA
j_gene: TRBJ1-1
d_gene: NA
len: 14
v_gene: TRBV15
CDR3nt: TGTGCCACCGTCCACGACAGATGGAACACTGAAGCTTTCTTT
CDR3aa: CATVHDRWNTEAFF

abundance: NA
j_gene: TRBJ2-2
d_gene: TRBD1
len: 17
v_gene: TRBV5-1
CDR3nt: TGCGCCAGCGGCACCGGGACAGGCACGTTTTTTACCGGGGAGCTGTTTTTT
CDR3aa: CASGTGTGTFFTGELFF

abundance: NA
j_gene: TRBJ2-3
d_gene: NA
len: 15
v_gene: TRBV29-1
CDR3nt: TGCAGCGTCATACCGTTCCCTACCTACACAGATACGCAGTATTTT
CDR3aa: CSVIPFPTYTDTQYF

abundance: NA
j_gene: TRBJ2-7
d_gene: TRBD1
len: 15
v_gene: TRBV7-9
CDR3nt: TGTGCCAGCAGCGCCCCCGACAGGGGGACCTACGAGCAGTACTTC
CDR3aa: CASSAPDRGTYEQYF

abundance: NA
j_gene: TRBJ2-2
d_gene: NA
len: 15
v_gene: TRBV13
CDR3nt: TGTGCCAGCAGCTTAAAGGGGTCTCCGACCGGGGAGCTGTTTTTT
CDR3aa: CASSLKGSPTGELFF

abundance: NA
j_gene: TRBJ2-1
d_gene: TRBD2
len: 14
v_gene: TRBV27
CDR3nt: TGTGCCAGCAGTACAGGACTAGCGGACAATGAGCAGTTCTTC
CDR3aa: CASSTGLADNEQFF

abundance: NA
j_gene: TRBJ1-6
d_gene: TRBD1
len: 15
v_gene: TRBV6-2/TRBV6-3
CDR3nt: TGTGCCAGCAGTTACGGCGGGACAGCAAATTCACCCCTCCACTTT
CDR3aa: CASSYGGTANSPLHF

abundance: NA
j_gene: TRBJ1-1
d_gene: NA
len: 11
v_gene: TRBV19
CDR3nt: TGTGCCAGTAGTCCCGGGACAGAAGCTTTCTTT
CDR3aa: CASSPGTEAFF

abundance: NA
j_gene: TRBJ2-7
d_gene: NA
len: 14
v_gene: TRBV4-2
CDR3nt: TGTGCCAGCAGCCAAGAGGTCGGCGGCTACGAGCAGTACTTC
CDR3aa: CASSQEVGGYEQYF

abundance: NA
j_gene: TRBJ1-5
d_gene: NA
len: 13
v_gene: TRBV7-2
CDR3nt: TGTGCCAGCAGCTTAGGAGGGAGTCAGCCCCAGCATTTT
CDR3aa: CASSLGGSQPQHF

abundance: once
j_gene: TRBJ1-1
d_gene: NA
len: 12
v_gene: TRBV28
CDR3nt: TGTGCCAGCAGCCCCGACAGGCTAGTGGCTTTCTTT
CDR3aa: CASSPDRLVAFF

abundance: NA
j_gene: TRBJ1-5
d_gene: NA
len: 13
v_gene: TRBV7-2
CDR3nt: TGTGCCAGCAGCGCCCATACAGGACAGCCCCAGCATTTT
CDR3aa: CASSAHTGQPQHF

abundance: NA
j_gene: TRBJ1-1
d_gene: TRBD1
len: 13
v_gene: TRBV7-9
CDR3nt: TGTGCCAGCAACTTACAGGGGGCCGGTCGGGCTTTCTTT
CDR3aa: CASNLQGAGRAFF

abundance: NA
j_gene: TRBJ2-2
d_gene: TRBD1
len: 16
v_gene: TRBV11-1
CDR3nt: TGTGCCAGCAGCTCGGGGGGACAGGGGAACACCGGGGAGCTGTTTTTT
CDR3aa: CASSSGGQGNTGELFF

abundance: NA
j_gene: TRBJ1-2
d_gene: TRBD1
len: 15
v_gene: TRBV6-5
CDR3nt: TGTGCCAGCAGTTACTCGACAGGGGAATTTTATGGCTACACCTTC
CDR3aa: CASSYSTGEFYGYTF

abundance: NA
j_gene: TRBJ2-5
d_gene: NA
len: 15
v_gene: TRBV6-1
CDR3nt: TGTGCCAGCAGTGAAGCGTACGGGTCCGGCGAGACCCAGTACTTC
CDR3aa: CASSEAYGSGETQYF

abundance: NA
j_gene: TRBJ1-1
d_gene: NA
len: 15
v_gene: TRBV6-1
CDR3nt: TGTGCCAGCAGTGAAGTCTGGCTAAGGGGCACTGAAGCTTTCTTT
CDR3aa: CASSEVWLRGTEAFF

abundance: once
j_gene: TRBJ2-6
d_gene: NA
len: 15
v_gene: TRBV29-1
CDR3nt: TGCAGCGTTGGTGGAGTCTCAGCCGGGGCCAACGTCCTGACTTTC
CDR3aa: CSVGGVSAGANVLTF